Listed here is a single TCR beta chain. The CDR3 is made up of 17 amino acids. This sample is drawn from a study of blood T cell repertoires in COVID-19. The wider study: The United States, Italy and Spain were the sources of the acute and convalescent COVID-19 samples. Sources were T cells, B-cell-depleted T cells, or PBMCs; the material itself was cDNA or gDNA.

Assay used: immunoSEQ multiplex PCR; TCRdb lists only in-frame clones, some missing. The data show 130,000 to 150,000 clones, approximately 84% seen once. Source material: peripheral blood. This clonotype originated in a human donor with acute or convalescent COVID-19. The donor label of this sample is uncertain. J is TRBJ1-5 and V is TRBV12-2. TRBV12-2 is classified as a pseudogene. CDR3 sequence: CASRLERVLERNQPQHF. In nucleotides, the CDR3 is TGTGCAAGTCGCTTAGAGCGTGTGCTCGAACGCAATCAGCCCCAGCATTTT.